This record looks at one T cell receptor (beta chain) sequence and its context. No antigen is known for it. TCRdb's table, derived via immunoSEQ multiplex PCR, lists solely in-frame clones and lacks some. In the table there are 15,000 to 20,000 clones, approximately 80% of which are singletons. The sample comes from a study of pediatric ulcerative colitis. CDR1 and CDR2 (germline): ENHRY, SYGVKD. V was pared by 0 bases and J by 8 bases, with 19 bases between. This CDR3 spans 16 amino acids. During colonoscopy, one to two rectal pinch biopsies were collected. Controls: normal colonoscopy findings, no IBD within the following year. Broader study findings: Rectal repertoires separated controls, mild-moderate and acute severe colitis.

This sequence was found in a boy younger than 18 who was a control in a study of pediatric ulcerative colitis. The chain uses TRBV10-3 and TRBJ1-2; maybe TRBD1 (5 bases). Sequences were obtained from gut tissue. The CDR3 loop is CAISESKEAAGEGYTF. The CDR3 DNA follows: TGTGCCATCAGTGAGTCGAAGGAGGCCGCGGGGGAAGGCTACACCTTC.